Listed here is a single TCR beta chain. The antigen is undetermined. These data are taken from a study of T cell responses to AZD1222 COVID-19 vaccine. Data came from immunoSEQ multiplex PCR; TCRdb stores just in-frame clones and leaves some out. The data contain around 130,000 clones, 92% of them singletons. The CDR3 is 14 amino acids. Germline V lookup: CDR1 SGHVS, CDR2 FNYEAQ. The ends were cut back, 1 base at V and 6 bases at J, with 9 bases in the middle. Study conclusions and caveats: Repertoires were sampled only after the peak T cell response. Donors were mostly white British, more females; clonal diversity possibly underestimated.

The clonotype originates from an adult who received the AZD1222 COVID-19 vaccine. V and J are TRBV7-6 and TRBJ2-2; D is unresolved. This material consisted of peripheral blood, taken 28 days after the second AZD1222 dose. CDR3 residues: CASSLVRIAGELFF. Written as DNA, the CDR3 is TGTGCCAGCAGCTTAGTACGGATCGCCGGGGAGCTGTTTTTT. Full variable domain (rest looked up from reference TRBV7-6 and TRBJ2-2): GAGVSQSPRYKVTKRGQDVALRCDPISGHVSLYWYRQALGQGPEFLTYFNYEAQQDKSGLPNDRFSAERPEGSISTLTIQRTEQRDSAMYRCASSLVRIAGELFFGEGSRLTVL.